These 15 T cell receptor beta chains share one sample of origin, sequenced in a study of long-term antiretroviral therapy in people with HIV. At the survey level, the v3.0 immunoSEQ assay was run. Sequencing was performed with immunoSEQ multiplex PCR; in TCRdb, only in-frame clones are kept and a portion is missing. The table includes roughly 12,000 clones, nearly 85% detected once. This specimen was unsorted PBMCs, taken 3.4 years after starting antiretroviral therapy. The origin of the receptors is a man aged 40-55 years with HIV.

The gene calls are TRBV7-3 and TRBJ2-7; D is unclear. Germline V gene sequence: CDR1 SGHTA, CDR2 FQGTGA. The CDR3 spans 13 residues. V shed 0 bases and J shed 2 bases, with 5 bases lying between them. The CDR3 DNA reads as TGTGCCAGCAGCTTAACAGACGCCTACGAGCAGTACTTC. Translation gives CASSLTDAYEQYF.

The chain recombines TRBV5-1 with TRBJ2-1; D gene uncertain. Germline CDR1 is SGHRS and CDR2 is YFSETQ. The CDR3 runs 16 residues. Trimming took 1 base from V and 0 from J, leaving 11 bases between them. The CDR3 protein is CASSLLALSSYNEQFF. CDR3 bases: TGCGCCAGCAGCTTGCTGGCCCTTAGCTCCTACAATGAGCAGTTCTTC.

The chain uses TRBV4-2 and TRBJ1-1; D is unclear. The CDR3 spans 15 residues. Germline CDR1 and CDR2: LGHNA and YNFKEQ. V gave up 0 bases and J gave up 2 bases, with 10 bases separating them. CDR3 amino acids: CASSQDFGLNTEAFF. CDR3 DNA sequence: TGTGCCAGCAGCCAAGATTTCGGCCTAAACACTGAAGCTTTCTTT.

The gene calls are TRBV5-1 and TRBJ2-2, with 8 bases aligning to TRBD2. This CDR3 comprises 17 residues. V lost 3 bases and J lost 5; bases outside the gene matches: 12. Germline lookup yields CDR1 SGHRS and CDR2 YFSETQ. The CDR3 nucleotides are TGCGCCAGCAGCTGGGGACTAGGCGGGAGCGATACCGGGGAGCTGTTTTTT. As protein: CASSWGLGGSDTGELFF.

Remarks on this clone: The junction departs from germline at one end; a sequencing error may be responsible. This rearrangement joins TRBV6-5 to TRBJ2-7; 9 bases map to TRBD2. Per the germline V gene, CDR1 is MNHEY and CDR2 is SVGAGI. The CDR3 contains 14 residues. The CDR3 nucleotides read TGTGCCAGCAGTTACCAGGGAACTAGCGGGCGCCTTTCCTTC. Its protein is CASSYQGTSGRLSF.

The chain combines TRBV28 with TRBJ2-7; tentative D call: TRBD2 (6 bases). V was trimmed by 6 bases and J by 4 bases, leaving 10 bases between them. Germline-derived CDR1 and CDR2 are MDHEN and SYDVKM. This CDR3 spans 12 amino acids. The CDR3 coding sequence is TGTGCCAGCAGCCCCGGGACTTACGAGCAGTACTTC. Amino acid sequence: CASSPGTYEQYF.

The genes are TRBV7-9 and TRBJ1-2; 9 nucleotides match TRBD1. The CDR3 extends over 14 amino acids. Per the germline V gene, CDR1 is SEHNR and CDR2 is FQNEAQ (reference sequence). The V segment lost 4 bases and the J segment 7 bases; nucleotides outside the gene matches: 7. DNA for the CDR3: TGTGCCAGCAGCTCTACAGGGGGCGCGGGTGGCTACACCTTC. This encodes CASSSTGGAGGYTF.

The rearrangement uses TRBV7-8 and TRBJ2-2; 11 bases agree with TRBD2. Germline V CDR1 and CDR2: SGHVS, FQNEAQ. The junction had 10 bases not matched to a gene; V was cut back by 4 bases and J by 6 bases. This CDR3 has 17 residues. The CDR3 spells CASSSVTSGGNPGELFF. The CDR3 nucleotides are TGTGCCAGCAGCTCGGTTACTAGCGGGGGAAACCCCGGGGAGCTGTTTTTT.

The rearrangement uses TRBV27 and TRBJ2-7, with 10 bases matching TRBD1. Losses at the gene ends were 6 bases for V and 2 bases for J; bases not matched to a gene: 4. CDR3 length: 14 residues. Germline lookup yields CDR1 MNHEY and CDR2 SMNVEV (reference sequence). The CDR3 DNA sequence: TGTGCCAGCAGGGGACAGGGGAAACCCTACGAGCAGTACTTC. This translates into CASRGQGKPYEQYF.

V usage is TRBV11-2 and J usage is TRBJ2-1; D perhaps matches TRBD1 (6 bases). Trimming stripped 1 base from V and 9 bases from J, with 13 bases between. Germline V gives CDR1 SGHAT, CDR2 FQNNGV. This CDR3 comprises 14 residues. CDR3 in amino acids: CASSLGTGYGEQFF. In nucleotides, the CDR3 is TGTGCCAGCAGCTTAGGTACAGGGTACGGTGAGCAGTTCTTC.

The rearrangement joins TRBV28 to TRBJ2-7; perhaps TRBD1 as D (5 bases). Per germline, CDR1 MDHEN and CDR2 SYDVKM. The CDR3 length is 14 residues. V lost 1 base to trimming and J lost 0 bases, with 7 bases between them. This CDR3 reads CASSLYDSSYEQYF. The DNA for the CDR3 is TGTGCCAGCAGTTTATACGACAGCTCCTACGAGCAGTACTTC.

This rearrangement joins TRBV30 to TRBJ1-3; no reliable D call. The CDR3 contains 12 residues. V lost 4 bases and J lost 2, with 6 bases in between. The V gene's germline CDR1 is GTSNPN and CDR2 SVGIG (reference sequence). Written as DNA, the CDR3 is TGTGCCTGGACGAGGCCTGGAAACACCATATATTTT. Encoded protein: CAWTRPGNTIYF.

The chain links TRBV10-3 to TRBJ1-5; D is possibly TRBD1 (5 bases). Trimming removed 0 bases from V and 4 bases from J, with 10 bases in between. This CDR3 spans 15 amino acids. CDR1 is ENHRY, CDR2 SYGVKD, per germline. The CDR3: CAISESRQINQPQHF. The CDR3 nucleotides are TGTGCCATCAGTGAGTCGAGACAGATAAATCAGCCCCAGCATTTT.

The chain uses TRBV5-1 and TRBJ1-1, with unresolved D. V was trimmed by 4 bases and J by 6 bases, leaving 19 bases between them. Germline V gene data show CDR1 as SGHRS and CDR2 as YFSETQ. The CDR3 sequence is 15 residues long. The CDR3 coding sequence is TGCGCCAGCAGCGGCGGTAGAATTGGTGGCTCTGAAGCTTTCTTT. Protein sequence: CASSGGRIGGSEAFF.

The CDR3 sequence: CASVKGGLGNQPQHF. CDR3 DNA sequence: TGTGCCAGCGTGAAAGGGGGCTTGGGCAATCAGCCCCAGCATTTT. The chain couples TRBV2 to TRBJ1-5, with 7 bases fitting TRBD1. The length of the CDR3 is 15 residues. Germline values: CDR1 SNHLY, CDR2 FYNNEI. V shed 8 bases and J 2 bases; nucleotides not matched to a gene: 9.